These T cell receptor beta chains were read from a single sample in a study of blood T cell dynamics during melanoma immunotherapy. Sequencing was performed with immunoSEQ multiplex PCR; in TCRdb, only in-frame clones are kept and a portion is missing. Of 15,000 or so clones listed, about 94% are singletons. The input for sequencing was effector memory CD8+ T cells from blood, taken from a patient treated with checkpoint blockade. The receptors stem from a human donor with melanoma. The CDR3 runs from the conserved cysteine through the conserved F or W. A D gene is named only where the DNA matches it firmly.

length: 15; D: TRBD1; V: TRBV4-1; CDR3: CASSHGTGGINEQFF
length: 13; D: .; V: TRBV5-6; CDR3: CASSLGLPYEQYF
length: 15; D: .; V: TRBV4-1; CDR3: CASSQEKTASYEQYF
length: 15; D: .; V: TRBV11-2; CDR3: CASSLAGQYQETQYF
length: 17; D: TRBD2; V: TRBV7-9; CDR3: CASSSGLAGGYTDTQYF
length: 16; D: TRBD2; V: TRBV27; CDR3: CASRQASGRNTGELFF
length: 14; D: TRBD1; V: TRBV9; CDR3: CASSPGTGGTEAFF
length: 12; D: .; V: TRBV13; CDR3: CASSGSGPEAFF
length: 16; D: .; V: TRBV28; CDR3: CASSPQGMWENSPLHF
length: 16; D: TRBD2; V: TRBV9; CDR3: CASSVRAGGPVDIQYF
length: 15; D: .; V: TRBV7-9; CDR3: CASSQGFVGTNEQFF
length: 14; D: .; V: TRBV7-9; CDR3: CASSSPGYQETQYF
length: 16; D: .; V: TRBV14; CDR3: CASSQAVGRGPYEQYF
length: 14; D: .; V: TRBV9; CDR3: CASSVERVPYEQYF
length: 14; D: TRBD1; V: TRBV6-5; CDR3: CASSYSGTGGPQHF
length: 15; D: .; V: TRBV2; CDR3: CASSEGKQGNQPQHF
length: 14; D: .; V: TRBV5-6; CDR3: CASSLGQGHEKLFF
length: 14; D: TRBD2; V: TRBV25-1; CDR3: CASRGLGGRAEQYF
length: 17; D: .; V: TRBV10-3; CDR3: CAISLQVVRPDTGELFF
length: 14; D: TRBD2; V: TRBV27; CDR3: CASRTSGSRNEQYF
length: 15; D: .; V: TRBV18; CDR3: CASSPQTGVTDTQYF
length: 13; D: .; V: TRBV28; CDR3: CASSQQDSYEQYF
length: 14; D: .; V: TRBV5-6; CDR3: CASSTLGSPYEQYF
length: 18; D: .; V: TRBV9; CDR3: CASSANPAGMVTYNEQFF
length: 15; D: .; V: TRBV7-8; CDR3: CASSPRAGEVDEQFF
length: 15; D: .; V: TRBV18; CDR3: CASSPPGIGEDTQYF
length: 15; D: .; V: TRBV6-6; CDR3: CASTPKGRLYTEAFF
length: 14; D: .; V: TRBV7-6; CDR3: CASSFRLDGETQYF
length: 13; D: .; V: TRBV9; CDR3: CASSASGAGEQFF
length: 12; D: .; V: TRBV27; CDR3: CASSFQGRPQHF
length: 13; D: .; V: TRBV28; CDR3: CASSLSRSYEQYF
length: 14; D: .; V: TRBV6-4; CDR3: CASSPRHSNQPQHF
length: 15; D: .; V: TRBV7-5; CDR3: CVRSPTVAGGNEQFF
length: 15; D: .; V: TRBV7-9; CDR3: CASSLDRGQAYEQYF
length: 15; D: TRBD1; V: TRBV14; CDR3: CASSVHRGQRAEAFF
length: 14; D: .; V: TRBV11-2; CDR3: CASSPGPMETEAFF
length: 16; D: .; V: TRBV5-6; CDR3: CASSLALAGAHGEQYF
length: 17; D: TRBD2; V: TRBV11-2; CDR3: CASSLDPWSGRSDTQYF
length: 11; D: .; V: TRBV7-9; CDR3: CASSQGWEQYF
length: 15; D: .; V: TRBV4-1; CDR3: CASSPGLGAVETQYF
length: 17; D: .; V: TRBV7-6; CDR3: CASSLGRGPPLYNEQFF
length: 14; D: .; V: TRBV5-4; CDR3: CASNSWGGNEPQHF
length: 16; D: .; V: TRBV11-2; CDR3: CASSLVKGSGSYEQYF
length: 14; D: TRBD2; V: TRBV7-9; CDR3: CASGLAGSSYEQYF
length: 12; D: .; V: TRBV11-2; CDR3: CASSSGHLEAFF
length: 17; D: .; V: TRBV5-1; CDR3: CASSLEAGGGPTNEQFF
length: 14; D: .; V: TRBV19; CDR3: CATSRALGGPEAFF
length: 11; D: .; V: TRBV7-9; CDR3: CASSPGDEQYF
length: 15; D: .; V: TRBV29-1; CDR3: CSVEDPQEWGNEQFF
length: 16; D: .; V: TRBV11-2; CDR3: CASSLADSAEADTQYF
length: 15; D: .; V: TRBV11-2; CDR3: CASSPFAGPQNIQYF
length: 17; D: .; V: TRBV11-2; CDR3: CASSPMGDTQTKETQYF
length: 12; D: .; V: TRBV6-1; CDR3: CASSVGGTEAFF
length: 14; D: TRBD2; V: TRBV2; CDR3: CARSKLAGGETQYF
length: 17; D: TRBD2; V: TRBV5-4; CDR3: CASSLRLAGYSTDTQYF